This T cell receptor beta chain derives from a study of shared clonotypes between healthy human individuals. TCRdb keeps only in-frame clones here, not all; method: immunoSEQ multiplex PCR. The sample has millions of clones; approximately 95% are singletons. CD8 cells regarded as naive lacked CD45RO, were positively chosen for CCR7, and omitted terminally differentiated effector memory CD45RA+ cells. What was sequenced was naive CD8+ T cells sorted from blood. The receptor was derived from a man between 18 and 35 years old in good health.

The CDR3 region is CASRSSPTNEKLFF. For the CDR3, the DNA is TGTGCCAGTAGATCTAGCCCAACTAATGAAAAACTGTTTTTT. The chain is built from TRBV19 and TRBJ1-4; no clear D gene. Germline V gives CDR1 LNHDA, CDR2 SQIVND (reference sequence). CDR3 length: 14 residues. Trimming left V 6 bases short and J 0 bases short, with 8 bases between.